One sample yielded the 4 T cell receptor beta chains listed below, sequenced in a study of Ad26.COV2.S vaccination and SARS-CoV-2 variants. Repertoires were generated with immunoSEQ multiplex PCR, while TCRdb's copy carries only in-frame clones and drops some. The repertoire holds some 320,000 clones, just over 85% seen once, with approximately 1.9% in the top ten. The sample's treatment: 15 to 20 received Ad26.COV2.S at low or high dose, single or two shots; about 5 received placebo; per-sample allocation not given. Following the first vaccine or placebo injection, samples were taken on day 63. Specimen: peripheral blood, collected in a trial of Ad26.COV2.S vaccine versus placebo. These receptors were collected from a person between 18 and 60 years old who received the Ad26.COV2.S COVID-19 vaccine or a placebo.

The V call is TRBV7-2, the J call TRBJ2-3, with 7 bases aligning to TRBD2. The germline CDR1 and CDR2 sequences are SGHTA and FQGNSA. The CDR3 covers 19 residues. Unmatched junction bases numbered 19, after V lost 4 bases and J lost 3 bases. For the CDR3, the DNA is TGTGCCAGCAGCTACAACTTCCGGCTAGCGGTAGCCTTGACAGATACGCAGTATTTT. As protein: CASSYNFRLAVALTDTQYF.

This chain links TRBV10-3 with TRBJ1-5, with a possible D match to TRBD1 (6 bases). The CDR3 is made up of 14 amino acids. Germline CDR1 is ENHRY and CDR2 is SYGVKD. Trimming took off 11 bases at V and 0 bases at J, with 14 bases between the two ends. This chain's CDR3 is CAAGGDTSNQPQHF. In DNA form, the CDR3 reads TGTGCCGCCGGAGGGGACACTAGCAATCAGCCCCAGCATTTT.

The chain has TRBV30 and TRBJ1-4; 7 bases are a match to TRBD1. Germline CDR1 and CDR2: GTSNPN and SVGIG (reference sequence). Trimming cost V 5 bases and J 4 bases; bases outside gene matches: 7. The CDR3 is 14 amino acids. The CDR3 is CAWGTGQVNEKLFF. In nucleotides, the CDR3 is TGTGCCTGGGGAACCGGACAGGTTAATGAAAAACTGTTTTTT.

The CDR3 sequence is CASSLGAPFTDTQYF. The CDR3 coding sequence is TGTGCCAGCAGCCTGGGCGCCCCCTTCACAGATACGCAGTATTTT. This sequence joins TRBV7-7 and TRBJ2-3; D unresolved. This CDR3 contains 15 residues. Germline lookup yields CDR1 SSHAT and CDR2 FNYEAQ (reference sequence). V was cut by 5 bases and J by 2 bases, with 14 bases left in between.